This TCR beta chain is from a study of cytomegalovirus exposure and HLA in healthy donors. The length of the CDR3 is 13 residues. CDR1 is MNHEY, CDR2 SVGAGI, per germline. V lost 4 bases and J lost 7, with 14 bases in between. It was with 60 Vbeta and 13 Jbeta primers that the PCR ran. TCRdb's copy holds only in-frame clones and misses some; the assay was immunoSEQ multiplex PCR. The repertoire consists of 110,000 to 150,000 clones, with about 80% occurring once and the leading ten covering just over 5%. General study findings and limits: The study recorded around 160 TCR beta chains that were cytomegalovirus-associated. Later analysis identified a missense DCLRE1C variant that was linked to TCR beta V- and J-gene trimming. Upon later analysis, HLA-associated TCR beta chains proved more clonally expanded than other, equally common chains. Most of the TCR beta V segments (in an earlier analysis) were productive either about 90% or about 30% of the time.

This clone was seen a few times. No antigen is known for it. Sequenced input: PBMCs. The chain is built from TRBV6-5 and TRBJ2-7, with a possible D match to TRBD1 (5 bases). This sequence was found in a male donor in good health and CMV-seronegative. In DNA, the CDR3 is TGTGCCAGCAGTTCTGGGGCCGCGGCTGAGCAGTACTTC. Protein: CASSSGAAAEQYF.